Each of the 18 T cell receptor beta chains below was sequenced from the same sample in a study of early T cells in non-severe SARS-CoV-2 infection. Using its own MiXCR run on the 5' RACE reads, TCRdb lists one record per CDR3 protein. The sample consists of some 49,000 distinct CDR3 sequences, 8% to 10% of them appearing once. The sample taken for sequencing was whole blood. These receptors were taken from an adult who was a healthcare worker with PCR-confirmed SARS-CoV-2 infection or an uninfected control (not recorded which).

Ten or more counts support this clonotype. The rearrangement uses TRBV4-1 and TRBJ2-4, with 11 bases matching TRBD2. Germline CDR1 is MGHRA and CDR2 is YSYEKL. V shed 6 bases, J shed 7 bases, and the junction held 14 bases outside the gene matches. The CDR3 contains 17 residues. CDR3 amino acids: CASSQTNRLAGPNIQYF. In DNA, the CDR3 is TGCGCCAGCAGTCAGACCAATCGACTAGCGGGGCCGAACATTCAGTACTTC.

The chain couples TRBV7-2 to TRBJ2-7; TRBD2 aligns across 10 bases. V shed 1 base and J 2 bases; nucleotides not matched to a gene: 11. This CDR3 contains 18 residues. Germline values: CDR1 SGHTA, CDR2 FQGNSA. The CDR3 loop is CASSLEASGGVNTYEQYF. The CDR3 nucleotides read TGTGCCAGCAGCTTAGAAGCTAGCGGGGGAGTGAATACCTACGAGCAGTACTTC.

This clonotype was detected a few times. The chain recombines TRBV28 with TRBJ1-3; no firm D call. Germline V lookup: CDR1 MDHEN, CDR2 SYDVKM. The CDR3 consists of 14 residues. V shed 7 bases and J shed 2 bases, with 12 bases lying between them. The CDR3 region has the DNA TGTGCCAGCACCAATAAGGGAGCTGGAAACACCATATATTTT. Residues: CASTNKGAGNTIYF. The full variable domain, rest sourced from reference TRBV28 and TRBJ1-3, is DVKVTQSSRYLVKRTGEKVFLECVQDMDHENMFWYRQDPGLGLRLIYFSYDVKMKEKGDIPEGYSVSREKKERFSLILESASTNQTSMYLCASTNKGAGNTIYFGEGSWLTVV.

This clonotype was seen more than once but under ten times. The V call is TRBV11-2, the J call TRBJ2-3, with 11 nucleotides matching TRBD2. CDR3 size: 16 residues. V gave up 5 bases and J gave up 2 bases; unmatched junction bases: 6. Per the germline V gene, CDR1 is SGHAT and CDR2 is FQNNGV. CDR3 sequence (DNA): TGTGCCAGCAGCGCCTCGGGACTAGCGGTCACAGATACGCAGTATTTT. Encoded protein: CASSASGLAVTDTQYF.

In this sample, this clonotype turned up many times. The J gene is TRBJ1-1, the V gene TRBV20-1, with D perhaps matching TRBD1 (5 bases). The CDR3 spans 13 residues. Trimming pared 5 bases from V and 7 bases from J, leaving 17 bases between. CDR1 is DFQATT, CDR2 SNEGSKA, per germline (reference sequence). The CDR3 DNA reads as TGCAGTGCTCCAAAAACAGGTCGACTTGAAGCTTTCTTT. Protein sequence: CSAPKTGRLEAFF.

This clonotype was picked up many times. This chain connects TRBV4-1 to TRBJ2-5; TRBD2 might be the D (6 bases). CDR1 and CDR2 from the germline V gene are MGHRA and YSYEKL. The V and J ends lost 3 bases and 5 bases respectively, with 16 bases between them. The CDR3 sequence is 15 residues long. The CDR3 DNA sequence: TGCGCCAGCAGCCATTGGGGACTGACTGGGGAGACCCAGTACTTC. Encoded protein: CASSHWGLTGETQYF.

In this sample, this clonotype turned up a few times. The J gene is TRBJ2-7, the V gene TRBV29-1; 10 nucleotides match TRBD1. This CDR3 is 13 amino acids long. In germline, CDR1 is SQVTM, CDR2 ANQGSEA. Unmatched junction bases numbered 5, after V lost 7 bases and J lost 2 bases. As DNA, the CDR3 is TGCAGCGCCTCAGGACAGGGGGCCTACGAGCAGTACTTC. Encoded protein: CSASGQGAYEQYF.

In its sample, this clonotype was seen many times. V gene TRBV5-5 combines with J gene TRBJ2-7; unclear D gene. The germline V and J ends were trimmed by 0 bases and 6 bases, with 7 bases remaining between them. Germline-derived CDR1 and CDR2 are SGHKS and YYEKEE (reference sequence). CDR3 size: 12 residues. The CDR3 here is CASSLVGFEQYF. CDR3 DNA sequence: TGTGCCAGCAGCTTGGTAGGGTTCGAGCAGTACTTC. Full variable domain (outside the CDR3, taken from reference TRBV5-5 and TRBJ2-7): DAGVTQSPTHLIKTRGQQVTLRCSPISGHKSVSWYQQVLGQGPQFIFQYYEKEERGRGNFPDRFSARQFPNYSSELNVNALLLGDSALYLCASSLVGFEQYFGPGTRLTVT.

The chain employs TRBV30 and TRBJ1-1; no clear D gene. V lost 2 bases and J lost 2, with 9 bases in between. CDR3 length equals 13 residues. The germline V gene has CDR1 GTSNPN and CDR2 SVGIG (reference sequence). The CDR3 is CAWSTNYNTEAFF. As DNA, the CDR3 is TGTGCCTGGAGTACCAATTACAACACTGAAGCTTTCTTT. Combining the CDR3 with reference TRBV30 and TRBJ1-1 gives the whole variable domain SQTIHQWPATLVQPVGSPLSLECTVEGTSNPNLYWYRQAAGRGLQLLFYSVGIGQISSEVPQNLSASRPQDRQFILSSKKLLLSDSGFYLCAWSTNYNTEAFFGQGTRLTVV.

CDR3 nucleotide sequence: TGTGCCAGCAGCTTCGCGGGAGATGCAGATACGCAGTATTTT. Protein: CASSFAGDADTQYF. The rearrangement uses TRBV7-6 and TRBJ2-3; 7 positions agree with TRBD2. Germline trimming cut 3 bases from V and 4 bases from J; bases unmatched to any gene: 4. This CDR3 region has 14 residues. Germline CDR1 and CDR2: SGHVS and FNYEAQ.

V usage is TRBV7-2 and J usage is TRBJ2-7; 10 bases align to TRBD1. This CDR3 comprises 14 residues. V trimming: 5 bases; J trimming: 7 bases; junction bases outside the gene matches: 8. CDR1 SGHTA and CDR2 FQGNSA come from the germline V gene. The CDR3 loop is CASSLQTGGREQYF. CDR3 in DNA: TGTGCCAGCAGCCTACAGACAGGGGGCCGGGAGCAGTACTTC.

The CDR3 here is CASSHGQGNSPLHF. The CDR3 DNA follows: TGCGCCAGCAGCCACGGACAGGGAAATTCACCCCTCCACTTT. V is TRBV5-1 and J is TRBJ1-6; 8 bases map to TRBD1. The CDR3 spans 14 residues. The V gene's germline CDR1 is SGHRS and CDR2 YFSETQ. V lost 4 bases and J lost 7; bases outside the gene matches: 4.

This clonotype has more than one count but fewer than ten. The chain carries TRBV12-3 or TRBV12-4 and TRBJ1-5; 7 bases agree with TRBD1. J was trimmed by 1 base and V by 6 bases; bases with no gene match: 9. The length of the CDR3 is 16 residues. CDR3: CASRQTGAQSNQPQHF. CDR3 in DNA: TGTGCCAGCAGGCAAACAGGGGCTCAAAGCAATCAGCCCCAGCATTTT.

V usage is TRBV7-3 and J usage is TRBJ2-1, with 14 bases that match TRBD2. Germline V gene sequence: CDR1 SGHTA, CDR2 FQGTGA. This CDR3 spans 18 amino acids. Trimming took 8 bases from V and 5 from J; bases not matched to a gene: 14. For the CDR3, the DNA is TGTGCCAGCGGAAGGGGACTAGCGGGAGAATTCCCCCACAATGAGCAGTTCTTC. Translated, it gives CASGRGLAGEFPHNEQFF. The variable domain in full, completed from reference TRBV7-3 and TRBJ2-1, reads GAGVSQTPSNKVTEKGKYVELRCDPISGHTALYWYRQSLGQGPEFLIYFQGTGAADDSGLPNDRFFAVRPEGSVSTLKIQRTERGDSAVYLCASGRGLAGEFPHNEQFFGPGTRLTVL.

The chain couples TRBV7-8 to TRBJ1-5; no firm D call. This CDR3 is 12 amino acids long. Germline V CDR1 and CDR2: SGHVS, FQNEAQ. V was shortened by 1 base and J by 6 bases, with 4 bases between the two germline ends. CDR3 coding DNA: TGTGCCAGCAGCTTAGTAGGTCAGCCCCAGCATTTT. Translated, it gives CASSLVGQPQHF.

This clonotype showed up just a few times. The V call is TRBV6-5, the J call TRBJ2-7; possible D gene TRBD2, 6 bases. V gave up 6 bases and J gave up 2 bases, with 17 bases separating them. Germline V gene data show CDR1 as MNHEY and CDR2 as SVGAGI. The CDR3 runs to 15 residues. Written as DNA, the CDR3 is TGTGCCAGCAGCGAAGTGGGGGGTATAACCTACGAGCAGTACTTC. This sequence encodes CASSEVGGITYEQYF.

In its sample, this clonotype was seen a few times. V is TRBV11-3 and J is TRBJ2-4, with 9 positions matching TRBD1. CDR3 length: 14 amino acids. V dropped 4 bases and J dropped 6; count of bases not matched to a gene: 4. Germline V gene data show CDR1 as SGHNT and CDR2 as YENEEA. CDR3 region: CASSYGGQGNIQYF. The CDR3 DNA sequence: TGTGCCAGCAGCTACGGGGGACAGGGAAACATTCAGTACTTC.

This clonotype appeared a few times. V gene TRBV5-1 combines with J gene TRBJ1-2; 10 nucleotides match TRBD1. This CDR3 is 15 amino acids long. With V trimmed by 4 bases and J by 8 bases, 11 bases remained unmatched. Germline assignment: CDR1 SGHRS and CDR2 YFSETQ. The CDR3: CASSSGTGEKVGYTF. The CDR3 nucleotides read TGCGCCAGCAGCAGCGGGACAGGGGAAAAAGTAGGCTACACCTTC. Filled out from reference TRBV5-1 and TRBJ1-2, the complete variable domain reads KAGVTQTPRYLIKTRGQQVTLSCSPISGHRSVSWYQQTPGQGLQFLFEYFSETQRNKGNFPGRFSGRQFSNSRSEMNVSTLELGDSALYLCASSSGTGEKVGYTFGSGTRLTVV.